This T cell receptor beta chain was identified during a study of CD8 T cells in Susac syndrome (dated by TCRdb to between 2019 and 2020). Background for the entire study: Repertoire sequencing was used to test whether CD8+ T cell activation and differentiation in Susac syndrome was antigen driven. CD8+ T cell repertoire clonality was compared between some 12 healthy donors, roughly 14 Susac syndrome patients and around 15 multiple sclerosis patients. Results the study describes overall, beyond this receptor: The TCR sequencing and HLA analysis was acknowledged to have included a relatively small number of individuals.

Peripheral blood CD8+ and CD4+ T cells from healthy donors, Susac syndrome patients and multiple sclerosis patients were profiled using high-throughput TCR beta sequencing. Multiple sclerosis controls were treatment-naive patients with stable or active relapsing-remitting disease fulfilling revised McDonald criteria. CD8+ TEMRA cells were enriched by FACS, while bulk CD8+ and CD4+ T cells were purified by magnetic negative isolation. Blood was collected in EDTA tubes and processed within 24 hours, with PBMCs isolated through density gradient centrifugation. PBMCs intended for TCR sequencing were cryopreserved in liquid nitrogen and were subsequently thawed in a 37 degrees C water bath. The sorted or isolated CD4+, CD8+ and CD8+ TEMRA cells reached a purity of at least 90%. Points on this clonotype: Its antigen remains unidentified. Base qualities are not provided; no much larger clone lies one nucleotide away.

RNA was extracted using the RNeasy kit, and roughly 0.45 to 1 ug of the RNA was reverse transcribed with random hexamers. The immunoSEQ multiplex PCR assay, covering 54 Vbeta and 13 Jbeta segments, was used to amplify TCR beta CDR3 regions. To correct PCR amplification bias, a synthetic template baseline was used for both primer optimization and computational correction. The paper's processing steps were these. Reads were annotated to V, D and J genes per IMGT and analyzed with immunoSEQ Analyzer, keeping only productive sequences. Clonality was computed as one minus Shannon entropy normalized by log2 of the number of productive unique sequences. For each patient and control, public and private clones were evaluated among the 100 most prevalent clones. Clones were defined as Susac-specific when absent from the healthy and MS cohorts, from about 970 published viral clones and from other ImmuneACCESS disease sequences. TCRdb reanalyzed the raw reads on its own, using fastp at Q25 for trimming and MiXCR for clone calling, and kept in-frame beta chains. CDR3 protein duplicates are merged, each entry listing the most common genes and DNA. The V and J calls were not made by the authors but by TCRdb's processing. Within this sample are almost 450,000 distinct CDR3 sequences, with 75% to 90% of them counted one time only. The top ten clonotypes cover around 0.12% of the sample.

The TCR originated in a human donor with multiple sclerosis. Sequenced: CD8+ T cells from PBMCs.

In nucleotides, the sequence is TGTGCCAGCAGCTTAGAGCCTGGAGGGACGGTCTATGGCTACACCTTC. Protein translation: CASSLEPGGTVYGYTF. The V gene is TRBV7-2 and the J gene is TRBJ1-2; the best D guess is TRBD1, with 5 bases matching. CDR1 and CDR2 are drawn from the germline V gene: SGHTA, FQGNSA. The cysteine opens and the phenylalanine closes a CDR3 of 16 amino acids. CDR3 DNA is the only sequence kept; it has 48 bases, read in frame from the first base. V is pared back by 1 base and J by 4 bases, with 16 bases lying between the germline termini.